A single sample gave rise to the 21 T cell receptor beta chains below, sequenced in a study of T cells after yellow fever vaccination. Each CDR3 protein is one row after TCRdb ran MiXCR on the 5' RACE reads. The sample lists about 120,000 distinct CDR3 sequences; around 6.7% were seen once. This sample comprised CD4+ T cells sorted from PBMCs, obtained about 49 days after the first yellow fever vaccination. The origin of the receptors is a young man who received the YFV17D yellow fever vaccine.

On this clonotype itself: A much larger clone differs from this one at a single base, so this may be a read error. The J gene is TRBJ1-6, the V gene TRBV5-1; weak D call: TRBD1 (6 bases). Germline lookup yields CDR1 SGHRS and CDR2 YFSETQ. This CDR3 has 14 amino acids. V was cut by 4 bases and J by 6 bases, with 11 bases left in between. For the CDR3, the DNA is TGCGCCAGCAGCCCGTTGGGGGCTAATTCACCCCTCCACTTT. Encoded protein: CASSPLGANSPLHF.

Points on this clonotype: Possible read error: a much larger clone is one base away. This chain joins TRBV5-1 and TRBJ1-1; the match to TRBD1 covers 9 bases. J was trimmed by 4 bases and V by 2 bases; bases with no gene match: 6. The CDR3 runs to 15 residues. Germline V lookup: CDR1 SGHRS, CDR2 YFSETQ. DNA of the CDR3: TGCGCCAGCAGCTTCGGGGGACAGGGAATCACTGAAGCTTTCTTT. Its protein product is CASSFGGQGITEAFF.

This clonotype was seen a few times. CDR3 in amino acids: CSATTLAGGPSNEQFF. The CDR3 DNA is TGCAGTGCCACAACCCTAGCGGGGGGGCCAAGCAATGAGCAGTTCTTC. The chain uses TRBV20-1 and TRBJ2-1; TRBD2 aligns across 12 bases. The V and J ends lost 6 bases and 6 bases, in that order; junction bases with no gene match: 12. The CDR3 extends over 16 amino acids. The germline V gene encodes CDR1 DFQATT and CDR2 SNEGSKA (reference sequence).

This clonotype has more than one count but fewer than ten. The chain employs TRBV11-1 and TRBJ2-3; 9 bases map to TRBD2. The CDR3 has 20 residues. The germline CDR1 and CDR2 sequences are SGHAT and FQDESV (reference sequence). V lost 0 bases to trimming and J lost 1 base; unmatched junction nucleotides: 14. The CDR3 is CASSLAPWVERGAGTDTQYF. The CDR3 bases are TGTGCCAGCAGCTTAGCCCCTTGGGTCGAGCGGGGGGCCGGCACAGATACGCAGTATTTT.

This clonotype has a count of ten or more. The chain carries TRBV6-5 and TRBJ2-2; the match to TRBD1 covers 8 bases. With 5 bases clipped from V and 7 bases from J, the junction kept 9 bases outside the gene matches. The CDR3 runs 15 residues. Germline V gene lookup returns CDR1 MNHEY and CDR2 SVGAGI. The DNA for the CDR3 is TGTGCCAGCAGTCGGCAGGACAGGGTGAACGGGGAGCTGTTTTTT. This encodes CASSRQDRVNGELFF.

The chain uses TRBV5-4 and TRBJ2-3; 7 positions agree with TRBD2. The V gene end was trimmed by 2 bases and the J gene end by 6 bases; junction bases not matched to a gene: 3. CDR1 and CDR2 (germline): SGHNT, YYREEE (reference sequence). The CDR3 is made up of 13 amino acids. CDR3 residues: CASSLPAGDTQYF. In DNA, the CDR3 is TGTGCCAGCAGCTTACCAGCGGGGGATACGCAGTATTTT.

This clonotype showed up many times. The chain uses TRBV5-1 and TRBJ1-6, with unresolved D. Germline assignment: CDR1 SGHRS and CDR2 YFSETQ. Deletions cut 2 bases from V and 5 bases from J, with 11 bases between. The CDR3 is 15 residues long. CDR3 protein: CASSFLGYDNSPLHF. The CDR3 coding sequence is TGCGCCAGCAGCTTTCTCGGCTACGATAATTCACCCCTCCACTTT.

This clonotype was recorded at least ten times. The chain recombines TRBV7-3 with TRBJ1-1, with TRBD1 as a possible D gene (5 bases). The length of the CDR3 is 13 residues. Trimming removed 4 bases at V and 3 bases at J, with 9 bases between. The V gene's germline CDR1 is SGHTA and CDR2 FQGTGA. The CDR3 DNA is TGTGCCAGCAGCTCCGGGGACGACACTGAAGCTTTCTTT. Its protein is CASSSGDDTEAFF.

The rearrangement links TRBV5-1 to TRBJ1-1; D might be TRBD1 (6 bases). V was clipped by 1 base and J by 1 base, with 11 bases between them. The CDR3 runs 15 residues. Germline-derived CDR1 and CDR2 are SGHRS and YFSETQ. The CDR3 nucleotides are TGCGCCAGCAGCTTGACAGGGATTGCGAACACTGAAGCTTTCTTT. Amino acids: CASSLTGIANTEAFF.

This clonotype appeared many times. The rearrangement links TRBV3-1 to TRBJ2-1, with D perhaps being TRBD1 or TRBD2 (5 bases each). V gave up 0 bases and J gave up 16 bases, with 16 bases separating them. Germline CDR1 LGHDT, CDR2 YNNKEL (reference sequence). This CDR3 is 13 amino acids long. The DNA of the CDR3 is TGTGCCAGCAGCCAAGACGGGGCCCCAGCAGAATTCTTC. Protein: CASSQDGAPAEFF.

This clonotype has a count of ten or more. The rearrangement joins TRBV20-1 to TRBJ2-7, with D possibly being TRBD1 (5 bases). Trimming left V 6 bases short and J 3 bases short, with 15 bases between. The CDR3 is 13 residues long. Germline V lookup: CDR1 DFQATT, CDR2 SNEGSKA (reference sequence). CDR3 amino acids: CSAKTGFDYEQYV. The CDR3 DNA reads as TGCAGTGCAAAAACAGGTTTTGACTACGAGCAGTACGTC.

This clonotype was counted many times. The chain recombines TRBV18 with TRBJ2-1; no clear D gene. With 3 bases removed from V and 4 bases from J, the gap between germline ends came to 7 bases. Germline loops: CDR1 KGHSH, CDR2 LQKENI. This CDR3 spans 13 amino acids. Here the CDR3 reads CASSPRDYNEQFF. In DNA, the CDR3 is TGTGCCAGCTCACCTAGAGATTACAATGAGCAGTTCTTC.

This clonotype was recorded at least ten times. DNA for the CDR3: TGTGCCAGCAGCCCGTACTTGGGGAACACTGAAGCTTTCTTT. This translates into CASSPYLGNTEAFF. The rearrangement uses TRBV7-2 and TRBJ1-1; D uncertain. Germline CDR1 is SGHTA and CDR2 is FQGNSA. V dropped 5 bases and J dropped 1 base, with 11 bases sitting between them. CDR3 length: 14 residues.

CDR3: CASSKIGSGNTIYF. The CDR3 DNA sequence: TGCGCCAGCAGCAAAATAGGCTCTGGAAACACCATATATTTT. V is TRBV4-3 and J is TRBJ1-3; D gene uncertain. Trimming pared 5 bases from V and 0 bases from J, leaving 8 bases between. The CDR3 is made up of 14 amino acids. Germline loops: CDR1 LGHNA, CDR2 YSLEER.

This clonotype was counted ten times or more. The chain recombines TRBV7-3 with TRBJ2-7; D gene uncertain. CDR3 length equals 15 residues. The V gene's germline CDR1 is SGHTA and CDR2 FQGTGA. Between the trimmed V and J ends, which lost 1 base and 3 bases, there was a span of 13 bases. The CDR3 region has the DNA TGTGCCAGCAGCTTAAATCCGGCGCGAATCTACGAGCAGTACTTC. The encoded protein is CASSLNPARIYEQYF.

In this sample, this clonotype turned up many times. This sequence joins TRBV5-6 and TRBJ1-6; the D is unclear. The CDR3 runs 14 residues. CDR1 is SGHDT, CDR2 YYEEEE, per germline. Trimming left V 0 bases short and J 7 bases short, with 8 bases between. CDR3 DNA: TGTGCCAGCAGCTTGGCGGCGGGGAATTCACCCCTCCACTTT. Amino acids: CASSLAAGNSPLHF.

This clonotype was picked up many times. As DNA, the CDR3 is TGTGCCAGCAGTTTAGCGAGGTGGAATGAGCAGTTCTTC. This translates into CASSLARWNEQFF. The chain is built from TRBV12-3 or TRBV12-4 and TRBJ2-1, with D unresolved. V was clipped by 0 bases and J by 7 bases, with 7 bases between them. The CDR3 consists of 13 residues.

This clonotype was seen repeatedly, ten times or more. The chain joins TRBV20-1 to TRBJ2-7; TRBD2 is a possible D gene (6 bases). The CDR3 covers 12 residues. Between the trimmed V and J ends, which lost 6 bases and 7 bases, there was a span of 16 bases. Germline V gene sequence: CDR1 DFQATT, CDR2 SNEGSKA (reference sequence). CDR3 DNA sequence: TGCAGTGCGGACGGTGGAGGGGATGAGCAGTACGTC. Its translation: CSADGGGDEQYV.

This clonotype has only a few counts. CDR3 nucleotide sequence: TGCAGTGCCCCTCCTAGCGGACGCACCGGGGAGCTGTTTTTT. It encodes CSAPPSGRTGELFF. This chain joins TRBV20-1 and TRBJ2-2, with 7 bases lining up with TRBD2. The length of the CDR3 is 14 residues. Germline V gene data show CDR1 as DFQATT and CDR2 as SNEGSKA (reference sequence). Trimming at V came to 6 bases and at J to 4 bases, leaving 8 bases not matched to a gene.

The sample holds many counts of this clonotype. This sequence joins TRBV7-2 and TRBJ1-6; D not certain. V lost 4 bases to trimming and J lost 9 bases, with 19 bases between them. The CDR3 loop spans 16 amino acids. Per the germline V gene, CDR1 is SGHTA and CDR2 is FQGNSA. The CDR3 spells CASSSPRGGKGSPLHF. Here the CDR3 DNA reads TGTGCCAGCAGCTCCCCTCGGGGAGGGAAAGGTTCACCCCTCCACTTT.

This clonotype was found many times. The chain joins TRBV7-2 to TRBJ1-2; 7 nucleotides match TRBD1. In germline, CDR1 is SGHTA, CDR2 FQGNSA. The CDR3 loop spans 15 amino acids. The J segment lost 11 bases and the V segment lost 3 bases, leaving 15 bases of the junction unmatched. The CDR3 spells CASSFWGSQGDRYTF. The CDR3 DNA is TGTGCCAGCAGCTTTTGGGGGAGCCAGGGGGACCGGTACACCTTC.